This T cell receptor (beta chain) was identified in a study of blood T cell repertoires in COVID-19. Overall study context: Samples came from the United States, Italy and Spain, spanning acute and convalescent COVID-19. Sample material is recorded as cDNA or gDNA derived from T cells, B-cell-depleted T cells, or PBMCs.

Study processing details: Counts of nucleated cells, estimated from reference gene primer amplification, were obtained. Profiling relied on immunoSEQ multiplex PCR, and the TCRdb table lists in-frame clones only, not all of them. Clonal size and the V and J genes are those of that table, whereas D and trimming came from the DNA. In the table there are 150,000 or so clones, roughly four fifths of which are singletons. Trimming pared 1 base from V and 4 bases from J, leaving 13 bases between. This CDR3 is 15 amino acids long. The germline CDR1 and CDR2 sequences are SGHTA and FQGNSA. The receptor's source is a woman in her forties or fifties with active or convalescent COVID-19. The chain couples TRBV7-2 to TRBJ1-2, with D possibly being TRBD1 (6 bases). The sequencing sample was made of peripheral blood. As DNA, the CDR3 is TGTGCCAGCAGCTTAGTAGCGGGGGCTGGCTATGGCTACACCTTC. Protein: CASSLVAGAGYGYTF.